This T cell receptor beta chain derives from a study of T cell responses to AZD1222 COVID-19 vaccine (dated by TCRdb to about 2021). With respect to the entire study: TCR sequencing was performed for fewer than 250 trial participants, of whom about 200 were given two doses of AZD1222 and around 25 were given two doses of MenACWY control vaccine. Trial participants were enrolled by age into subgroups of 18-55, 56-69 and 70-plus years, and 148, 28 and 57 TCR-sequenced participants, respectively, were included in these subgroups.

In its sample, this clone was seen a few times. Its cognate antigen has yet to be identified. No much larger clone is present one base from it, and per-base qualities are unavailable. The time point label, read with the paper, signifies: about 28 days (+/-7) after the second vaccine dose. AZD1222 recipients whose second dose came at about 4 weeks and those whose second dose came at about 12 weeks were combined into one group, since spike-specific TCR depth and breadth did not differ between the two schedules. The vaccinee samples were drawn from two UK trials, COV001 and COV002, one of which was a single-blind randomized controlled phase 2/3 trial testing AZD1222 (ChAdOx1 nCoV-19) in healthy adults. For TCRbeta chain sequencing, PBMC samples from trial participants were taken at day 0 and at day 28 after the second dose. The CDR3 regions of human TCRbeta chains were analyzed by immunosequencing. The authors' analysis ran thus. TCRs in the repertoires were compared against a reference library of SARS-CoV-2-specific TCRs that had been generated with the MIRA antigen-specificity platform. Breadth meant the fraction of unique TCRs that were SARS-CoV-2-associated, whereas depth meant the fraction of total T cells that were SARS-CoV-2-associated. Using the MIRA data, each spike-specific TCR was assigned both to the spike region to which the TCR was reactive and to a CD4 or CD8 class. Log10-transformed breadth and depth values were compared by one-way ANOVA with Sidak's multiple comparisons tests. TCRdb carries this immuneACCESS record with in-frame sequences only. Its versions omit some clonotypes, under half of them owing to an unresolved V gene in the studies checked, with the rest unexplained. Clonal size and the V and J genes are those of that table, whereas D and trimming came from the DNA. The sample table holds 90,000 or so clones, of which approximately 91% were seen once. About 5.5% of the sample is held by the ten biggest clonotypes.

V was cut back by 6 bases and J by 5 bases, leaving a gap of 11 bases between them. Per the germline V gene, MNHEY is the CDR1 and SVGAGI is the CDR2. The CDR3 contains 13 residues, cysteine and phenylalanine counted. The entry retains the CDR3 DNA only, 39 bases that are in frame from base 1. The investigation overall reported the following: Participants were mostly white British and included more females than males, and it was suggested by the authors that clonal diversity may have been underestimated. Because no samples from the day 14 peak response were available, repertoires could be characterized only after the peak T cell response. The 56-69-year group was small, and its depth increase did not reach significance, likely because of low power. Nearly half of unique spike-specific TCRs reportedly recognized epitopes outside regions mutated in the B.1.351 and B.1.1.7 variants. Conclusions about previously exposed vaccinees are limited because only 5 or 6 AZD1222 recipients were SARS-CoV-2 seropositive at baseline. CD4 TCRs associated with the vaccine covered the entire spike protein, and the dominant responses were in regions 160-218 and 743-854. A significant rise in spike-specific TCR breadth and depth was observed after two AZD1222 doses relative to day 0 and relative to MenACWY recipients.

This specimen consisted of peripheral blood, obtained 28 days after the second AZD1222 dose. This receptor was obtained from an adult who received the AZD1222 COVID-19 vaccine. This chain is built from TRBV6-5 and TRBJ1-5; D gene: possibly TRBD1, on 6 matching bases. At the DNA level, the sequence is TGTGCCAGCAGCTTGGACAGAGATCAGCCCCAGCATTTT. Translated, this gives CASSLDRDQPQHF.